These T cell receptor beta chains were read from a single sample in a study of T cell repertoires in cytomegalovirus infection. TCRdb ran MiXCR on the reads and lists one entry per CDR3 protein. There are about 240,000 distinct CDR3 sequences in the sample; over 9% occur only once, and approximately 1.6% lies in the top ten. The sequenced material came from PBMCs. The receptors were gathered from a human donor in good health (CMV status not recorded). Some clones in this sample may be carry-over from other donors' samples. CDR3s leave out the opening cysteine and the closing phenylalanine or tryptophan.

v_call cdr3_aa
TRBV7-8 ASSPHRQGWTEAF
TRBV19 ASSIPAGDAYGYT
TRBV6-2/TRBV6-3 ASSPPSWGREETQY
TRBV19 ASNQAGALRDTQY
TRBV28 ASSSPTVTAGDTIY
TRBV28 ASSQGVTHQY
TRBV7-2 ASSSRTGGKNEQY
TRBV28 ASSYPGTGVRTEAF
TRBV15 ATSRVSTGNTEAF
TRBV11-2 ASSLEEGPYGYT
TRBV6-6 ASSYSIIAGGAETQY
TRBV29-1 SVEARQETQY
TRBV14 ASSQGLRNEKLF
TRBV19 ASSIGQARGYGYT
TRBV6-2/TRBV6-3 ASSPRTDNSPLH
TRBV25-1 ASSDAGGAGEKLF
TRBV7-2 ASSISLNTEAF
TRBV29-1 SVGGGRDLYNEQF
TRBV11-3 ASSPGPTSYEQY
TRBV7-2 ASTKDRGQSYNEQF
TRBV10-3 AISGPPQTVNTEAF
TRBV6-5 ASSPTLTGNQPQH
TRBV7-8 ASSFRVSDTEAF
TRBV7-3 ASSPQGSNEQY
TRBV28 ASSRGFQLQYEQY
TRBV20-1 SAWGRGGRSETQY
TRBV7-2 ASSFGTGVNQPQH
TRBV19 ASRPRGTANQPQH
TRBV7-9 ASSLGGQAGEQY
TRBV7-3 ASSFRTVLNTEAF
TRBV5-4 ASSLALGGSYGYT
TRBV7-2 ASSSKTSLQAQY
TRBV7-7 ASSLAWTGDTEAF
TRBV6-5 ASRNDGNYGYT
TRBV7-2 ASSLVEGRQVWNSGANVLT
TRBV19 ASGQDFTDTQY
TRBV20-1 SARVPADPTDTQY
TRBV7-2 ASSLPRQGSGYT
TRBV6-1 ASSLGTGLFQAQH
TRBV7-2 ASSSQIPNNSPLH
TRBV19 ASSTQDRRSQPQH
TRBV9 ASSVPRGGKNQPQH
TRBV29-1 SVEWGGGTEAF
TRBV5-1 ASSLGEIYEQY
TRBV25-1 ASSTPSRPGRGTEAF
TRBV6-2/TRBV6-3 ASSYLQGRQY
TRBV6-5 ASSRFSGDGEKLF
TRBV7-2 ASSLAGDTWDIQY
TRBV19 ASTPRRQWLQAGGPYNEQF
TRBV2 ASSVLGSTDTQY
TRBV7-2 ASSPSQAGGTQY
TRBV19 ASSMSSGYT
TRBV19 ASYQTPMNTEAF
TRBV19 ASTPTGYNSPLH